This passage covers 16 T cell receptor beta chains from one sample sequenced in a study of monozygotic twins with inflammatory bowel disease. With the 5' RACE reads reprocessed, TCRdb shows one record per CDR3 protein and no DNA. The sample table sets out over 110,000 distinct CDR3 sequences. Sequencing was carried out using blood. All receptors derive from a human donor with ulcerative colitis or Crohn's disease, or a healthy co-twin of an affected twin (not recorded which).

V and J are TRBV20-1 and TRBJ1-1. The V gene's germline CDR1 is DFQATT and CDR2 SNEGSKA (reference sequence). The CDR3 loop spans 13 amino acids. The CDR3 region is CSASGRSNTEAFF.

The chain employs TRBV5-1 and TRBJ2-1; the TRBD1 assignment by TCRdb is unverifiable without DNA. The CDR3 loop spans 15 amino acids. The germline V gene encodes CDR1 SGHRS and CDR2 YFSETQ. The CDR3 spells CASSRRQGYDNEQFF.

The J gene is TRBJ2-1, the V gene TRBV10-2; lacking DNA, the TRBD2 call made by TCRdb goes unchecked. The V gene's germline CDR1 is WSHSY and CDR2 SAAADI. The CDR3 is 13 amino acids. The chain's CDR3 is CASSGLAGNEQFF.

The V and J genes are TRBV20-1 and TRBJ2-3; TCRdb's assignment of TRBD1 cannot be checked, as there is no DNA. CDR1 DFQATT and CDR2 SNEGSKA come from the germline V gene (reference sequence). The CDR3 consists of 14 residues. CDR3 amino acids: CSACRQGNTDTQYF.

The chain has TRBV4-3 and TRBJ2-1; TCRdb proposes TRBD1, but this gene call is untestable without DNA. Germline V CDR1 and CDR2: LGHNA, YSLEER. The CDR3 sequence is 17 residues long. The CDR3 loop reads CASSHQKTGGDYNEQFF.

J is TRBJ2-3 and V is TRBV7-2; TCRdb's assignment of TRBD1 cannot be checked, as there is no DNA. The germline CDR1 and CDR2 sequences are SGHTA and FQGNSA. CDR3 length: 14 residues. CDR3 protein: CASSLEAGLRRRYF.

The chain recombines TRBV24-1 with TRBJ2-1; TCRdb picks TRBD1, but there is no DNA to check that call. The CDR3 contains 17 residues. Germline lookup yields CDR1 KGHDR and CDR2 SFDVKD. Here the CDR3 reads CATSAYRSFSSYNEQFF.

The chain combines TRBV20-1 with TRBJ1-1. The V gene's germline CDR1 is DFQATT and CDR2 SNEGSKA (reference sequence). The CDR3 contains 14 residues. This chain's CDR3 is CSARTAGRNTEAFF.

The chain joins TRBV20-1 to TRBJ1-5. Germline V gives CDR1 DFQATT, CDR2 SNEGSKA (reference sequence). The CDR3 consists of 15 residues. Here the CDR3 reads CSATGLAYQYQPQHF.

The rearrangement joins TRBV20-1 to TRBJ2-3. Germline V gene data show CDR1 as DFQATT and CDR2 as SNEGSKA (reference sequence). This CDR3 spans 16 amino acids. This CDR3 reads CSARDKGRIHTDTQYF.

The V gene is TRBV20-1, the J gene TRBJ2-7. Per the germline V gene, CDR1 is DFQATT and CDR2 is SNEGSKA (reference sequence). The CDR3 is 15 amino acids. The CDR3 reads CSARDWLHGSYEQYF.

This chain uses TRBV15 with TRBJ2-5; no DNA is available, so the TRBD1 call from TCRdb remains unchecked. This CDR3 spans 16 amino acids. CDR1 and CDR2 from the germline V gene are LNHNV and YYDKDF (reference sequence). The CDR3: CATSRGSGVGEETQYF. Complete variable domain (other parts from reference TRBV15 and TRBJ2-5): DAMVIQNPRYQVTQFGKPVTLSCSQTLNHNVMYWYQQKSSQAPKLLFHYYDKDFNNEADTPDNFQSRRPNTSFCFLDIRSPGLGDTAMYLCATSRGSGVGEETQYFGPGTRLLVL.

The genes are TRBV5-1 and TRBJ1-1. This CDR3 spans 14 amino acids. CDR1 and CDR2 from the germline V gene are SGHRS and YFSETQ. CDR3 protein: CASSLFDFNTEAFF.

The V call is TRBV5-5, the J call TRBJ2-1; TCRdb's D call of TRBD2 is untestable without DNA. The length of the CDR3 is 13 residues. Per germline, CDR1 SGHKS and CDR2 YYEKEE (reference sequence). CDR3 protein: CASSLGPLNEQFF.

The chain combines TRBV20-1 with TRBJ2-1; with no DNA, the TCRdb D assignment of TRBD2 cannot be verified. Germline values: CDR1 DFQATT, CDR2 SNEGSKA (reference sequence). This CDR3 spans 16 amino acids. The CDR3: CSARAGTSGMLGEQFF.

The CDR3 region is CASSLNQGAGDTF. The chain links TRBV12-3 or TRBV12-4 to TRBJ1-2; TCRdb designates TRBD1, a call that cannot be tested without DNA. The CDR3 has 13 amino acids.